Below are 17 T cell receptor beta chains sequenced from a single sample in a study of long-term antiretroviral therapy in people with HIV (dated 2022 in TCRdb). The immunoSEQ hsTCRB v3.0 assay was used at survey level resolution to sequence the TRB variable region. Sourced from immuneACCESS, this table was stored by TCRdb with only in-frame sequences that have V and J called. A share of the clones is absent; for the studies checked, an unresolved V gene accounts for under half, and the remainder has no known explanation. The sample table contains around 26,000 clones; only one count was recorded for 76% of them. The top ten clones comprise approximately 11% of the sample. This sample comprised unsorted PBMCs, obtained 1.1 years before starting antiretroviral therapy. The receptor set was obtained from a woman aged 40 to 55 with HIV.

The gene calls are TRBV28 and TRBJ1-4; a weak D match, TRBD1 (5 bases). Germline CDR1 is MDHEN and CDR2 is SYDVKM. This CDR3 spans 15 amino acids. V lost 1 base and J 0 bases, leaving 6 bases between the germline ends. The chain's CDR3 is CASSLSRATNEKLFF. Here the CDR3 DNA reads TGTGCCAGCAGTTTATCCAGGGCAACTAATGAAAAACTGTTTTTT.

The chain combines TRBV14 with TRBJ2-1; D is uncertain. Trimming cost V 0 bases and J 0 bases, with 12 bases left between them. The length of the CDR3 is 17 residues. Germline CDR1 SGHDN, CDR2 FVKESK. The CDR3 region is CASSQDEWSSSYNEQFF. CDR3 in DNA: TGTGCCAGCAGCCAAGATGAGTGGAGTAGCTCCTACAATGAGCAGTTCTTC.

The CDR3, as DNA: TGTGCCAGCAGCCTCGAGGGACTAGCCTTGGGGACCCAGTACTTC. Its protein is CASSLEGLALGTQYF. The V call is TRBV5-6, the J call TRBJ2-5; TRBD2 aligns across 9 bases. The CDR3 contains 15 residues. V was clipped by 4 bases and J by 7 bases; unmatched bases: 11. Germline CDR1 is SGHDT and CDR2 is YYEEEE. The full variable domain, with the rest looked up from reference TRBV5-6 and TRBJ2-5, is DAGVTQSPTHLIKTRGQQVTLRCSPKSGHDTVSWYQQALGQGPQFIFQYYEEEERQRGNFPDRFSGHQFPNYSSELNVNALLLGDSALYLCASSLEGLALGTQYFGPGTRLLVL.

This clone was counted once. The chain employs TRBV6-1 and TRBJ2-6; the D is unclear. Germline V gives CDR1 MNHNS, CDR2 SASEGT. The CDR3 is 14 amino acids. With 7 bases removed from V and 0 bases from J, the gap between germline ends came to 7 bases. The CDR3 DNA reads as TGTGCCAGCAAGACCATCTCTGGGGCCAACGTCCTGACTTTC. Translation: CASKTISGANVLTF.

The chain employs TRBV9 and TRBJ1-2; TRBD1 is a possible D gene (6 bases). The CDR3 sequence is 14 residues long. Trimming removed 4 bases from V and 7 bases from J, with 17 bases in between. CDR1 is SGDLS and CDR2 is YYNGEE in the germline V gene. CDR3 in DNA: TGTGCCAGCAGCCCCGGGGGGGCGGGGAGTGGCTACACCTTC. As protein: CASSPGGAGSGYTF.

This chain joins TRBV10-3 and TRBJ2-6; maybe TRBD1 (7 bases). Trimming left V 9 bases short and J 0 bases short, with 15 bases between. CDR3 length: 16 residues. The germline CDR1 and CDR2 sequences are ENHRY and SYGVKD. CDR3 nucleotide sequence: TGTGCCATGCGGGCGCAGGGGGGCTCTGGGGCCAACGTCCTGACTTTC. As protein: CAMRAQGGSGANVLTF.

V gene TRBV5-1 combines with J gene TRBJ1-1; maybe TRBD1 (6 bases). Germline CDR1 is SGHRS and CDR2 is YFSETQ. Trimming removed 3 bases from V and 2 bases from J, with 11 bases in between. The CDR3 covers 14 residues. CDR3 protein: CASSSRTANTEAFF. The CDR3 DNA follows: TGCGCCAGCAGCTCTAGGACAGCTAACACTGAAGCTTTCTTT.

In its sample, this clone was seen a few times. Relative to the germline gene, one junction end is altered; a read error may explain this. This sequence joins TRBV29-1 and TRBJ1-2; 7 bases fit TRBD1. CDR3 length equals 9 residues. CDR1 SQVTM and CDR2 ANQGSEA come from the germline V gene. The CDR3 is CGQDYGYTF. The CDR3 bases are TGTGGACAGGACTATGGCTACACCTTC.

A single count supports this clone. The rearrangement links TRBV27 to TRBJ2-1, with TRBD2 as a possible D gene (6 bases). With 8 bases removed from V and 2 bases from J, the gap between germline ends came to 16 bases. Germline CDR1 reads MNHEY; CDR2 reads SMNVEV (reference sequence). The CDR3 totals 15 residues. CDR3 in amino acids: CASGPSGLPYNEQFF. CDR3 nucleotide sequence: TGTGCCAGCGGTCCTTCGGGACTCCCCTACAATGAGCAGTTCTTC.

The genes are TRBV7-9 and TRBJ2-5; 9 nucleotides line up with TRBD2. This CDR3 comprises 15 residues. V lost 1 base, J lost 5 bases, and 5 bases stayed unmatched. Germline CDR1 and CDR2: SEHNR and FQNEAQ (reference sequence). CDR3 in amino acids: CASSLGGLASETQYF. The CDR3 nucleotides are TGTGCCAGCAGCTTAGGGGGACTAGCCTCGGAGACCCAGTACTTC.

The chain joins TRBV5-6 to TRBJ1-2; 9 bases align to TRBD1. Germline CDR1 and CDR2: SGHDT and YYEEEE. The V segment lost 0 bases and the J segment 1 base; nucleotides outside the gene matches: 1. The CDR3 has 15 amino acids. This CDR3 is CASSLGQGVNYGYTF. DNA for the CDR3: TGTGCCAGCAGCTTGGGACAGGGGGTTAACTATGGCTACACCTTC.

The chain links TRBV5-6 to TRBJ2-2; 8 bases align to TRBD1. Trimming at V came to 4 bases and at J to 0 bases, leaving 8 bases not matched to a gene. The germline V gene encodes CDR1 SGHDT and CDR2 YYEEEE. This CDR3 is 17 amino acids long. The CDR3 here is CASSRGQVVANTGELFF. CDR3 sequence (DNA): TGTGCCAGCAGCCGGGGACAGGTCGTCGCGAACACCGGGGAGCTGTTTTTT. The whole variable domain, remainder taken from reference TRBV5-6 and TRBJ2-2, is DAGVTQSPTHLIKTRGQQVTLRCSPKSGHDTVSWYQQALGQGPQFIFQYYEEEERQRGNFPDRFSGHQFPNYSSELNVNALLLGDSALYLCASSRGQVVANTGELFFGEGSRLTVL.

In its sample, this clone was seen a few times. The gene calls are TRBV12-5 and TRBJ1-1; perhaps TRBD1 as D (6 bases). V was clipped by 1 base and J by 1 base, with 13 bases between them. The germline V gene encodes CDR1 LGHNT and CDR2 FRNRAP. This CDR3 comprises 16 residues. Here the CDR3 reads CASGLGTGTRNTEAFF. In nucleotides, the CDR3 is TGTGCTAGTGGTTTGGGGACCGGGACAAGGAACACTGAAGCTTTCTTT.

The rearrangement joins TRBV28 to TRBJ1-5, with D unclear. The CDR3 covers 14 residues. The germline V and J ends were trimmed by 5 bases and 8 bases, with 16 bases remaining between them. Germline assignment: CDR1 MDHEN and CDR2 SYDVKM. CDR3 nucleotide sequence: TGTGCCAGCAGTCTTCTAACGCCCCATGAGCCCCAGCATTTT. Its protein product is CASSLLTPHEPQHF.

V and J are TRBV2 and TRBJ2-3, with a possible D match to TRBD1 (6 bases). The CDR3 contains 17 residues. V lost 1 base and J 2 bases, leaving 16 bases between the germline ends. Germline V gene sequence: CDR1 SNHLY, CDR2 FYNNEI. For the CDR3, the DNA is TGTGCCAGCAGTGAAGACCCCTTACAGGGAGACACAGATACGCAGTATTTT. The encoded protein is CASSEDPLQGDTDTQYF. Complete variable domain (other parts from reference TRBV2 and TRBJ2-3): EPEVTQTPSHQVTQMGQEVILRCVPISNHLYFYWYRQILGQKVEFLVSFYNNEISEKSEIFDDQFSVERPDGSNFTLKIRSTKLEDSAMYFCASSEDPLQGDTDTQYFGPGTRLTVL.

The chain carries TRBV7-6 and TRBJ1-5; 7 bases are shared with TRBD1. Germline CDR1 reads SGHVS; CDR2 reads FNYEAQ. The V and J ends lost 2 bases and 6 bases, in that order; junction bases with no gene match: 10. The CDR3 is 16 residues long. DNA of the CDR3: TGTGCCAGCAGCTTAACCGAGACAGGGCACAGTCAGCCCCAGCATTTT. Translating gives CASSLTETGHSQPQHF.

The chain uses TRBV7-9 and TRBJ2-3; D is uncertain. The CDR3 consists of 17 residues. Germline CDR1 is SEHNR and CDR2 is FQNEAQ (reference sequence). V lost 5 bases and J lost 0, with 18 bases in between. The CDR3 DNA is TGTGCCAGCAGCCTCCTGTCAGGTATTACTAGCACAGATACGCAGTATTTT. Translating it yields CASSLLSGITSTDTQYF.